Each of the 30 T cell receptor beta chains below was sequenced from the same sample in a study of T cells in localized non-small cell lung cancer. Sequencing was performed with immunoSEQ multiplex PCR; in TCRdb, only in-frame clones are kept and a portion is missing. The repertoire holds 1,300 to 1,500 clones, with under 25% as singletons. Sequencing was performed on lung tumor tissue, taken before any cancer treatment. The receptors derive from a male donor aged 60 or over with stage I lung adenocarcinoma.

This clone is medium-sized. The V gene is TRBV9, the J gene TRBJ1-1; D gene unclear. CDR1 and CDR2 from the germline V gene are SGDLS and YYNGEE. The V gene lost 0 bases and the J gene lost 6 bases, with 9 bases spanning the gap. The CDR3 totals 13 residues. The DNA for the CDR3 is TGTGCCAGCAGCGTAGGCGCTGGGGCTGAAGCTTTCTTT. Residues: CASSVGAGAEAFF.

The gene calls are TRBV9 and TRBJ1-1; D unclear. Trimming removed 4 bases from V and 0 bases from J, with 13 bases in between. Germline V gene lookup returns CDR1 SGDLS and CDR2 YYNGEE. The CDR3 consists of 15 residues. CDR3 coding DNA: TGTGCCAGCAGCCTCCGTGGGGATCTGAACACTGAAGCTTTCTTT. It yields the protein CASSLRGDLNTEAFF. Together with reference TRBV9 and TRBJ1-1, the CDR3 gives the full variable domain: DSGVTQTPKHLITATGQRVTLRCSPRSGDLSVYWYQQSLDQGLQFLIQYYNGEERAKGNILERFSAQQFPDLHSELNLSSLELGDSALYFCASSLRGDLNTEAFFGQGTRLTVV.

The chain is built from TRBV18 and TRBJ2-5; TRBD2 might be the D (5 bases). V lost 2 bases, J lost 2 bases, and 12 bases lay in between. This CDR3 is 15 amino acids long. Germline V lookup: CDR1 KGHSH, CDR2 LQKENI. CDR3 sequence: CASSPVRTLQETQYF. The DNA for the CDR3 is TGTGCCAGCTCACCAGTAAGGACTCTACAAGAGACCCAGTACTTC.

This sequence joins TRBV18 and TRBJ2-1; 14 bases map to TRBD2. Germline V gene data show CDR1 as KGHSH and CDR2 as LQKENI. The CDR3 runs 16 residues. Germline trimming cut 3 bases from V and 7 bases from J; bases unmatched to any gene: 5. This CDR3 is CASSPGTSGRYNEQFF. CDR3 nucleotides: TGTGCCAGCTCACCGGGGACTAGCGGGAGATATAATGAGCAGTTCTTC.

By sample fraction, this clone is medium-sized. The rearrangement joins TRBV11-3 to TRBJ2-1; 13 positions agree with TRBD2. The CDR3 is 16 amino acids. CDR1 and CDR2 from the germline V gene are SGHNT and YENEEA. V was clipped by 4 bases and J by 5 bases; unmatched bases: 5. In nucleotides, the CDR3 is TGTGCCAGCAGCTCCCAAGGGACTAGCGGGAACAATGAGCAGTTCTTC. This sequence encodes CASSSQGTSGNNEQFF.

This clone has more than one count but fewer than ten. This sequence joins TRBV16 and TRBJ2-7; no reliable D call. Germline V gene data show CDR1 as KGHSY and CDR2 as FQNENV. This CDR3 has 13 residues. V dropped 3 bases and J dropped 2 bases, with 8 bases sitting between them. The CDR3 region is CASSQGRAYEQYF. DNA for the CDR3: TGTGCCAGCAGCCAGGGCAGAGCCTACGAGCAGTACTTC.

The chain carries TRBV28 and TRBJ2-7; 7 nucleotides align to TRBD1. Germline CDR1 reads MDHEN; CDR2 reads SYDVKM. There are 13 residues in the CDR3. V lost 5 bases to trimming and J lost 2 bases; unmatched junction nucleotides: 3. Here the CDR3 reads CASSRDSTYEQYF. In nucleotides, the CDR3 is TGTGCCAGCAGTCGGGACAGCACCTACGAGCAGTACTTC.

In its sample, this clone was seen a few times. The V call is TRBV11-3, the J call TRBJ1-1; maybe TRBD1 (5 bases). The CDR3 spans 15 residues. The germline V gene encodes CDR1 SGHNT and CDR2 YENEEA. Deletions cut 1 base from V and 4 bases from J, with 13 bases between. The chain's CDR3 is CASSLGVVRGTEAFF. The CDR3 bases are TGTGCCAGCAGCTTAGGTGTTGTTAGGGGCACTGAAGCTTTCTTT.

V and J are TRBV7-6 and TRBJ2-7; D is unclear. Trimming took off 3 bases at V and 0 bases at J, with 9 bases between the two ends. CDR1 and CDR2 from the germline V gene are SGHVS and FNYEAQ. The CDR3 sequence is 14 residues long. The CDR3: CASSLDVSSYEQYF. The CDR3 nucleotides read TGTGCCAGCAGCTTGGACGTCAGCTCCTACGAGCAGTACTTC.

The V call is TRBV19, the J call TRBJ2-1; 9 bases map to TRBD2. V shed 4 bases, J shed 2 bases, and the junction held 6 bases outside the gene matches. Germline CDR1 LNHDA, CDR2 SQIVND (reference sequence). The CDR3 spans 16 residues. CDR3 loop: CASSNGGRAAYNEQFF. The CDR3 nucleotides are TGTGCCAGTAGTAACGGCGGGAGGGCCGCCTACAATGAGCAGTTCTTC.

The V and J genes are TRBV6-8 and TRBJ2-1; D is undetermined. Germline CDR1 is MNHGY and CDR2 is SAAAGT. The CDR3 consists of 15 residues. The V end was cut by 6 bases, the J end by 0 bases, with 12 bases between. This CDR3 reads CASRLSQSSYNEQFF. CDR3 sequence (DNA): TGTGCCAGCAGACTTAGCCAGAGCTCCTACAATGAGCAGTTCTTC.

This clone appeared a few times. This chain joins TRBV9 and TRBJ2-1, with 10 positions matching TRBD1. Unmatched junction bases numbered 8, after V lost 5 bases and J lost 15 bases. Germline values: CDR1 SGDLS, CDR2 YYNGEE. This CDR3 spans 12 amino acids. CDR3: CASSGTGAPPFF. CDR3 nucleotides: TGTGCCAGCAGTGGGACAGGGGCCCCGCCGTTCTTC.

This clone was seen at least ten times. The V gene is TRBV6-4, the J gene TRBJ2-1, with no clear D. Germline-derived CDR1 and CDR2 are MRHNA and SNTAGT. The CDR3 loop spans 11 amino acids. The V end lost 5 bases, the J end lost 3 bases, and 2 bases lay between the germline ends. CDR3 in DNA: TGTGCCAGCAGTTTCTACAATGAGCAGTTCTTC. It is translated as CASSFYNEQFF.

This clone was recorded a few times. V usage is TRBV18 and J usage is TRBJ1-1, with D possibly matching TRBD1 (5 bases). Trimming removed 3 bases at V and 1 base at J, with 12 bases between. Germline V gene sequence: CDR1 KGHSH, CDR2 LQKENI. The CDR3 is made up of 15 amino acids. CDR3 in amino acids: CASSPTAGGNTEAFF. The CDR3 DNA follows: TGTGCCAGCTCACCCACGGCGGGGGGGAACACTGAAGCTTTCTTT.

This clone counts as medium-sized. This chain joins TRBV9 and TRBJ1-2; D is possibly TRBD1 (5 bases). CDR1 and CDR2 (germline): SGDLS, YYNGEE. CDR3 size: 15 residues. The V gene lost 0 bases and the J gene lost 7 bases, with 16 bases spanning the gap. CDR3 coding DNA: TGTGCCAGCAGCGTAGACAGGTTCTTAACGGGTGGCTACACCTTC. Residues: CASSVDRFLTGGYTF.

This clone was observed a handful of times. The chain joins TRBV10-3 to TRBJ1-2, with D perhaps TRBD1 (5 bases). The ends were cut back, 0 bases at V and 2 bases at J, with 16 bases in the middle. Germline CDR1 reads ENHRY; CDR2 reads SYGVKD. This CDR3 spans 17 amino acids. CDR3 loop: CAISESGDGSSNYGYTF. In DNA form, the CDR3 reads TGTGCCATCAGTGAGTCGGGGGACGGCTCCTCAAACTATGGCTACACCTTC.

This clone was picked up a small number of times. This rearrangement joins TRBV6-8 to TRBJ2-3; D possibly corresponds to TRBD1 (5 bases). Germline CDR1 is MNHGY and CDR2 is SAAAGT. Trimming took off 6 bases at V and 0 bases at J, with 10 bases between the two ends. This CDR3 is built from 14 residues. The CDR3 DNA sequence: TGTGCCAGCAGGCCCGACAGTAGCACAGATACGCAGTATTTT. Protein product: CASRPDSSTDTQYF.

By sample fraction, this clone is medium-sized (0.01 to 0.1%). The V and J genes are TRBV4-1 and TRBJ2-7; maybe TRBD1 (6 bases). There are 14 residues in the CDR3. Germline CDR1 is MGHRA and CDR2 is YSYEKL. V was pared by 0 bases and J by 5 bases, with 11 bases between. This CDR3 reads CASSQENRVHEQYF. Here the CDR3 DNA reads TGCGCCAGCAGCCAAGAGAACAGGGTCCACGAGCAGTACTTC.

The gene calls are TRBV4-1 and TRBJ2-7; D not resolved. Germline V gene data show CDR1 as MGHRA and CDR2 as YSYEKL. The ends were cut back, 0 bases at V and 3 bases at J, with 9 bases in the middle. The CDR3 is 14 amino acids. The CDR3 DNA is TGCGCCAGCAGCCAAGATTTTGGCAGCTACGAGCAGTACTTC. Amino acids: CASSQDFGSYEQYF.

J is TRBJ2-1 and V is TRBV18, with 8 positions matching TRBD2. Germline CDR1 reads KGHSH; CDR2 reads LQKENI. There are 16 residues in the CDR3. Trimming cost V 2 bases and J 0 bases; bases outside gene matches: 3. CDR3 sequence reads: CASSPTAGASYNEQFF. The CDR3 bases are TGTGCCAGCTCACCAACAGCGGGAGCCTCCTACAATGAGCAGTTCTTC.

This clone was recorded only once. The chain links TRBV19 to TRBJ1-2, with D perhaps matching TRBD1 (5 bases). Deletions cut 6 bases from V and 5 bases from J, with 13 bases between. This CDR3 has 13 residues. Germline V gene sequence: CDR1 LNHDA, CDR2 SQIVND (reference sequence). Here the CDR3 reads CASRPDKTYGYTF. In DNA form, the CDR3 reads TGTGCCAGTAGGCCGGACAAGACTTATGGCTACACCTTC.

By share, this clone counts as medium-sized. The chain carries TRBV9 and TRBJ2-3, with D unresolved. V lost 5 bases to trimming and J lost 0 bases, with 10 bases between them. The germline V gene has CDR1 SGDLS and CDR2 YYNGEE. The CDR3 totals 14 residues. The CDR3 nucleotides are TGTGCCAGCAGTGGCCCTTTTAGCACAGATACGCAGTATTTT. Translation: CASSGPFSTDTQYF.

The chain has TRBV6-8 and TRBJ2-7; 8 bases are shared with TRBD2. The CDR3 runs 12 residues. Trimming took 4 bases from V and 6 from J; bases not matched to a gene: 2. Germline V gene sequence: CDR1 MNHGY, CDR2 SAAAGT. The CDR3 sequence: CASSSTSVEQYF. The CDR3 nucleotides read TGTGCCAGCAGTTCGACTAGCGTCGAGCAGTACTTC.

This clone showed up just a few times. DNA for the CDR3: TGTGCCAGCAGTCCACAGGGGGCTTATCAGCCCCAGCATTTT. It is translated as CASSPQGAYQPQHF. The chain combines TRBV28 with TRBJ1-5, with 9 positions matching TRBD1. Germline lookup yields CDR1 MDHEN and CDR2 SYDVKM. V lost 5 bases, J lost 5 bases, and 4 bases stayed unmatched. This CDR3 contains 14 residues.

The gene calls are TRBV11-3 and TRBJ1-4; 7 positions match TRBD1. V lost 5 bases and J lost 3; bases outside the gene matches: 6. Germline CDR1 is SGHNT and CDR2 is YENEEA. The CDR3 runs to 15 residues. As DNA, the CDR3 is TGTGCCAGCAGCCTTAACAGGGGTGCTAATGAAAAACTGTTTTTT. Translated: CASSLNRGANEKLFF.

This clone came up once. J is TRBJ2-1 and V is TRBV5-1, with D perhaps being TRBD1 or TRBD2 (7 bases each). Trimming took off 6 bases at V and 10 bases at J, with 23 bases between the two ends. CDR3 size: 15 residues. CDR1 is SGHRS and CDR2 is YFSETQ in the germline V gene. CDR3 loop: CASTIGGDSLLEQFF. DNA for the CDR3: TGCGCCAGCACCATAGGGGGGGACAGTCTCCTGGAGCAGTTCTTC. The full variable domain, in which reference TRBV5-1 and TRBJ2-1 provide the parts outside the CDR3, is KAGVTQTPRYLIKTRGQQVTLSCSPISGHRSVSWYQQTPGQGLQFLFEYFSETQRNKGNFPGRFSGRQFSNSRSEMNVSTLELGDSALYLCASTIGGDSLLEQFFGPGTRLTVL.

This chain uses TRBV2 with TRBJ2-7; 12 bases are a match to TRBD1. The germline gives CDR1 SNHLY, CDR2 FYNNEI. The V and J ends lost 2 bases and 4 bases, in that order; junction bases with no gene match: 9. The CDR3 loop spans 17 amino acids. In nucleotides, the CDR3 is TGTGCCAGCAGTGAATGGGGACAGGGGGCGAAAGGGTACGAGCAGTACTTC. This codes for CASSEWGQGAKGYEQYF.

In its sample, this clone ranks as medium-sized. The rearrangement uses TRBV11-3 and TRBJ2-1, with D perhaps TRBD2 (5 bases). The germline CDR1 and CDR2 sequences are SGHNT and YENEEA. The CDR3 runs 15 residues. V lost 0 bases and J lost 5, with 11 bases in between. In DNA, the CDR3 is TGTGCCAGCAGCTTAGACGCGGGTCCCCACAATGAGCAGTTCTTC. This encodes CASSLDAGPHNEQFF.

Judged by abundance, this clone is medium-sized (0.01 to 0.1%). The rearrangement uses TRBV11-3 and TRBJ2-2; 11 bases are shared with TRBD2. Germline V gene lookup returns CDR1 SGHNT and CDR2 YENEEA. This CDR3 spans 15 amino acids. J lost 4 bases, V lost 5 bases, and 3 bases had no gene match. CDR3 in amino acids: CASSTLAGATGELFF. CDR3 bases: TGTGCCAGCAGCACACTAGCGGGAGCCACCGGGGAGCTGTTTTTT.

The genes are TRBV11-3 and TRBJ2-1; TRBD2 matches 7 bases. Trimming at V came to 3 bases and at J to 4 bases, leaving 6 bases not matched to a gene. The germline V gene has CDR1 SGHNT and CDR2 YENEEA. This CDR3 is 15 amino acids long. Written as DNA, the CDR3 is TGTGCCAGCAGCTTGAACAGCGGGAAATACAATGAGCAGTTCTTC. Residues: CASSLNSGKYNEQFF.